The 20 T cell receptor beta chains below come from one sample, sequenced in a study of neurological immune-mediated disorders. MiXCR, run by TCRdb on the 5' RACE reads, gives a single entry per CDR3 protein. The table has tens of thousands of distinct CDR3 sequences, 11% to 15% seen once. Input material: PBMCs. Receptors originate from a woman aged 45-65 years with HTLV-1-associated myelopathy (HAM/TSP).

This clonotype was picked up many times. J is TRBJ1-3 and V is TRBV9; 7 nucleotides match TRBD1. V lost 4 bases, J lost 4 bases, and 8 bases stayed unmatched. The length of the CDR3 is 15 residues. Per germline, CDR1 SGDLS and CDR2 YYNGEE. CDR3 region: CASSNLGGGGNTIYF. CDR3 nucleotides: TGTGCCAGCAGCAATCTAGGAGGGGGCGGAAACACCATATATTTT.

This clonotype occurred many times. This sequence joins TRBV5-1 and TRBJ2-3; 7 nucleotides line up with TRBD2. V gave up 4 bases and J gave up 6 bases; unmatched junction bases: 11. Germline lookup yields CDR1 SGHRS and CDR2 YFSETQ. This CDR3 contains 15 residues. The DNA for the CDR3 is TGCGCCAGCAGCGTACTAGCGTCCGGGGCTGATACGCAGTATTTT. It encodes CASSVLASGADTQYF.

Turning to this clonotype: This may stem from a read error, because a much larger clone lies one nucleotide away. The V gene is TRBV6-6, the J gene TRBJ1-1; D not resolved. CDR1 is MNHNY and CDR2 is SVGAGI in the germline V gene (reference sequence). CDR3 length equals 14 residues. The V gene lost 5 bases and the J gene lost 10 bases, with 20 bases spanning the gap. DNA of the CDR3: TGTGCCAGCAGTCGTCTGGCCTATCTATACCGAGCTTTCTTT. Protein: CASSRLAYLYRAFF.

A few counts support this clonotype. J is TRBJ2-2 and V is TRBV5-4; tentative D call: TRBD2 (5 bases). Germline V gene lookup returns CDR1 SGHNT and CDR2 YYREEE (reference sequence). The CDR3 sequence is 13 residues long. Trimming took off 4 bases at V and 4 bases at J, with 8 bases between the two ends. The CDR3: CASSLDSTGELFF. DNA for the CDR3: TGTGCCAGCAGCCTGGACTCCACCGGGGAGCTGTTTTTT.

The sample holds many counts of this clonotype. The rearrangement uses TRBV5-6 and TRBJ2-7; D gene ambiguous. The CDR3 has 13 residues. Germline V CDR1 and CDR2: SGHDT, YYEEEE. V dropped 3 bases and J dropped 2 bases, with 9 bases sitting between them. For the CDR3, the DNA is TGTGCCAGCAGCTCTCAGGTGGCCTACGAGCAGTACGTC. Amino acid sequence: CASSSQVAYEQYV.

This clonotype was seen a few times. The chain links TRBV4-3 to TRBJ2-7, with D tentatively TRBD1 (6 bases). The CDR3 has 15 amino acids. With 2 bases removed from V and 0 bases from J, the gap between germline ends came to 11 bases. Germline loops: CDR1 LGHNA, CDR2 YSLEER. CDR3 residues: CASSQSDRYSYEQYF. CDR3 nucleotide sequence: TGCGCCAGCAGCCAATCGGACAGATACTCCTACGAGCAGTACTTC.

A few counts support this clonotype. V gene TRBV28 combines with J gene TRBJ1-2; D is unclear. V was clipped by 1 base and J by 8 bases, with 11 bases between them. This CDR3 spans 13 amino acids. Per the germline V gene, CDR1 is MDHEN and CDR2 is SYDVKM. This CDR3 reads CASSLSASRGYTF. CDR3 in DNA: TGTGCCAGCAGTTTATCGGCGTCGAGGGGCTACACCTTC.

In the case of this clonotype: It may be a read error: a sequence one base away is much more abundant. The V gene is TRBV7-2, the J gene TRBJ2-5; perhaps TRBD1 as D (5 bases). The CDR3 has 14 residues. Germline CDR1 reads SGHTA; CDR2 reads FQGNSA. The CDR3 sequence: CASCQGSSKETKYF. As DNA, the CDR3 is TGTGCCAGCTGCCAGGGCAGTTCGAAAGAGACCAAGTACTTC.

This clonotype was counted once. Written as DNA, the CDR3 is TGTGCCTGGAGTCCTCGGGCCTCCCCAGCAGATACGCAGTATTTT. It is translated as CAWSPRASPADTQYF. The rearrangement links TRBV30 to TRBJ2-3; D unresolved. CDR1 is GTSNPN and CDR2 is SVGIG in the germline V gene (reference sequence). V was trimmed by 2 bases and J by 4 bases, leaving 16 bases between them. This CDR3 spans 15 amino acids. Supplemented by reference TRBV30 and TRBJ2-3, the full variable domain reads SQTIHQWPATLVQPVGSPLSLECTVEGTSNPNLYWYRQAAGRGLQLLFYSVGIGQISSEVPQNLSASRPQDRQFILSSKKLLLSDSGFYLCAWSPRASPADTQYFGPGTRLTVL.

This clonotype has ten or more counts. V usage is TRBV6-5 and J usage is TRBJ2-2, with TRBD1 identical over 8 bases. CDR1 and CDR2 from the germline V gene are MNHEY and SVGAGI. V shed 6 bases, J shed 0 bases, and the junction held 3 bases outside the gene matches. There are 15 residues in the CDR3. This chain's CDR3 is CASSRQGSNTGELFF. The CDR3 bases are TGTGCCAGCAGCAGACAGGGGTCGAACACCGGGGAGCTGTTTTTT.

This clonotype was observed at least ten times. V gene TRBV14 combines with J gene TRBJ2-5; D unresolved. V lost 3 bases to trimming and J lost 5 bases, with 7 bases between them. CDR1 is SGHDN, CDR2 FVKESK, per germline. This CDR3 spans 12 amino acids. CDR3 amino acids: CASSQALETQYF. The DNA of the CDR3 is TGTGCCAGCAGCCAGGCTTTGGAGACCCAGTACTTC.

This clonotype appeared many times. The chain couples TRBV9 to TRBJ1-1, with unresolved D. Trimming cost V 0 bases and J 1 base, with 7 bases left between them. CDR3 length: 14 residues. Germline CDR1 SGDLS, CDR2 YYNGEE. The CDR3: CASSVGDENTEAFF. The DNA for the CDR3 is TGTGCCAGCAGCGTAGGTGACGAGAACACTGAAGCTTTCTTT.

The table lists this clonotype with a few counts. The V gene is TRBV18, the J gene TRBJ2-1; 7 bases align to TRBD1. This CDR3 has 12 residues. Per germline, CDR1 KGHSH and CDR2 LQKENI. J was trimmed by 7 bases and V by 4 bases; bases with no gene match: 1. The CDR3 bases are TGTGCCAGCTCACTACAGGGGAATGAGCAGTTCTTC. Translation: CASSLQGNEQFF.

In its sample, this clonotype was seen many times. The chain employs TRBV28 and TRBJ2-1, with D possibly called TRBD1 or TRBD2 (6 bases each). The V and J ends lost 5 bases and 5 bases respectively, with 19 bases between them. Germline V gene sequence: CDR1 MDHEN, CDR2 SYDVKM. The CDR3 sequence is 16 residues long. CDR3 sequence (DNA): TGTGCCAGCAGTCAAGATCAAGGGGGGCTAGACAATGAGCAGTTCTTC. This codes for CASSQDQGGLDNEQFF.

This clonotype was observed at least ten times. The genes are TRBV6-5 and TRBJ2-5; tentative D call: TRBD2 (6 bases). V lost 6 bases and J 4 bases, leaving 18 bases between the germline ends. There are 15 residues in the CDR3. Germline V gene sequence: CDR1 MNHEY, CDR2 SVGAGI. The CDR3 DNA follows: TGTGCCAGCAGCTCCCCCGGGACTCAGTTAGAGACCCAGTACTTC. This sequence encodes CASSSPGTQLETQYF.

This clonotype was counted many times. The chain is built from TRBV5-5 and TRBJ1-1; 7 bases align to TRBD1. V was pared by 4 bases and J by 0 bases, with 9 bases of the junction left unmatched. Germline V CDR1 and CDR2: SGHKS, YYEKEE (reference sequence). The CDR3 runs to 16 residues. The CDR3 region is CASSRWGGTVNTEAFF. CDR3 nucleotides: TGTGCCAGCAGCCGGTGGGGCGGGACAGTGAACACTGAAGCTTTCTTT.

This clonotype has at least ten counts. DNA for the CDR3: TGTGCCAGCAGCCAAGGGCCAACAGGGGGCACTGAAGCTTTCTTT. Its protein product is CASSQGPTGGTEAFF. This rearrangement joins TRBV3-1 to TRBJ1-1; TRBD1 agrees at 8 bases. Germline trimming cut 1 base from V and 4 bases from J; bases unmatched to any gene: 5. Germline loops: CDR1 LGHDT, CDR2 YNNKEL (reference sequence). This CDR3 has 15 residues.

This clonotype was counted ten times or more. V is TRBV12-3 or TRBV12-4 and J is TRBJ1-4, with 7 bases fitting TRBD1. The CDR3 consists of 15 residues. Unmatched junction bases numbered 11, after V lost 5 bases and J lost 8 bases. DNA of the CDR3: TGTGCCAGCAGTCTCTGGACAGGAGCGAGAGAAAAACTGTTTTTT. Residues: CASSLWTGAREKLFF.

This clonotype appeared many times. The chain uses TRBV7-2 and TRBJ1-2; TRBD1 might be the D (6 bases). Germline CDR1 and CDR2: SGHTA and FQGNSA. V lost 6 bases and J lost 4, with 15 bases in between. The CDR3 has 14 residues. CDR3 in DNA: TGTGCCAGCAGACCTACAGGGCCCCTCTATGGCTACACCTTC. It translates to CASRPTGPLYGYTF.

This clonotype was observed many times. The J gene is TRBJ1-1, the V gene TRBV5-6; TRBD1 is a possible D gene (5 bases). The V end lost 4 bases, the J end lost 5 bases, and 12 bases lay between the germline ends. CDR1 is SGHDT and CDR2 is YYEEEE in the germline V gene. This CDR3 comprises 13 residues. This chain's CDR3 is CASSKGAETEAFF. The CDR3, as DNA: TGTGCCAGCAGCAAAGGGGCGGAAACTGAAGCTTTCTTT.